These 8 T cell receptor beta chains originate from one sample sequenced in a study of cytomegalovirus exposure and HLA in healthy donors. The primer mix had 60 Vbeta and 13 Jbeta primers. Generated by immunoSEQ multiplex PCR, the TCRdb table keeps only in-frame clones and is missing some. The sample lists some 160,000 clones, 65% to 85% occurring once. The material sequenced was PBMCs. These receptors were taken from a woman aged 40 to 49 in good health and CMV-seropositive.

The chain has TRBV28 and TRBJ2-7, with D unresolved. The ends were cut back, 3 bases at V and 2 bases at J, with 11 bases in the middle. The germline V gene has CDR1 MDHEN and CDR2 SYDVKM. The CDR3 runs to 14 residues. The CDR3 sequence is CASSFSLPPYEQYF. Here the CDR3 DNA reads TGTGCCAGCAGTTTTAGTCTACCCCCCTACGAGCAGTACTTC.

The CDR3 here is CASSLRRAGGEQYF. CDR3 nucleotides: TGTGCCAGCAGCTTACGAAGAGCGGGTGGCGAGCAGTACTTC. The V gene is TRBV7-2, the J gene TRBJ2-7, with D perhaps matching TRBD2 (6 bases). The CDR3 is 14 amino acids. The germline gives CDR1 SGHTA, CDR2 FQGNSA. The V end lost 2 bases, the J end lost 6 bases, and 14 bases lay between the germline ends.

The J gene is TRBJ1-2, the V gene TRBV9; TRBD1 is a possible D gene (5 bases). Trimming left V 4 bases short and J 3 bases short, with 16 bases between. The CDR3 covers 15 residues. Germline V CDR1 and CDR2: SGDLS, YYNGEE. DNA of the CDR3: TGTGCCAGCAGCCCATTTCCCGGGACTGACTATGGCTACACCTTC. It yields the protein CASSPFPGTDYGYTF. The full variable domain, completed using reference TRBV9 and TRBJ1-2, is DSGVTQTPKHLITATGQRVTLRCSPRSGDLSVYWYQQSLDQGLQFLIQYYNGEERAKGNILERFSAQQFPDLHSELNLSSLELGDSALYFCASSPFPGTDYGYTFGSGTRLTVV.

CDR3 DNA sequence: TGTGCCAGCAGTCGAGGGGGTGGGAACACTGAAGCTTTCTTT. Translated, it gives CASSRGGGNTEAFF. The rearrangement joins TRBV27 to TRBJ1-1; a possible D gene is TRBD1 (6 bases). Germline CDR1 reads MNHEY; CDR2 reads SMNVEV (reference sequence). The CDR3 length is 14 residues. Trimming shortened V by 5 bases and J by 1 base, and 11 bases separated the two germline ends.

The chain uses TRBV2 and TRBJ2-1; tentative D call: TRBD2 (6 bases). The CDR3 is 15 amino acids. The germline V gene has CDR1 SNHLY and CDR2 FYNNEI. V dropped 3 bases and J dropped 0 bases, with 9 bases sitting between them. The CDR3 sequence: CASSEEGFSYNEQFF. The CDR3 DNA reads TGTGCCAGCAGTGAGGAGGGGTTCTCCTACAATGAGCAGTTCTTC.

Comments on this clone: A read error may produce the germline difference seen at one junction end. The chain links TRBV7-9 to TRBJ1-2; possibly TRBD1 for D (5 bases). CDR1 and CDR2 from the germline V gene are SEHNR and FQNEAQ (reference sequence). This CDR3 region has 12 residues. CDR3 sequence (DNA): TGTTCCAGCGGTTTGCGGGGCAATGGCTACACCTTC. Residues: CSSGLRGNGYTF.

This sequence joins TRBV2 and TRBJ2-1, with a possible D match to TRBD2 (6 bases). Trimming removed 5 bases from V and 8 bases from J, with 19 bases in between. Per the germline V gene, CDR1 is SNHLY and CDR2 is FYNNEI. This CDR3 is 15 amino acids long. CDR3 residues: CASSPLVGSIYEQFF. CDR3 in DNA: TGTGCCAGCAGTCCTCTAGTCGGGAGTATCTATGAGCAGTTCTTC.

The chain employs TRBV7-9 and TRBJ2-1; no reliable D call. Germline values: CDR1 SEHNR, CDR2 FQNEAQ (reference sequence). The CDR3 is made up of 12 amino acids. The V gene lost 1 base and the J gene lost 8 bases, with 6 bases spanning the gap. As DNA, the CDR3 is TGTGCCAGCAGCTTAGTAAGCTATGAGCAGTTCTTC. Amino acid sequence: CASSLVSYEQFF. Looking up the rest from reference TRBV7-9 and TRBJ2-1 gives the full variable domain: DTGVSQNPRHKITKRGQNVTFRCDPISEHNRLYWYRQTLGQGPEFLTYFQNEAQLEKSRLLSDRFSAERPKGSFSTLEIQRTEQGDSAMYLCASSLVSYEQFFGPGTRLTVL.